Below, 26 T cell receptor beta chains from the same sample are listed, as sequenced in a study of blood T cells in healthy people across ages. A second PCR, run for about 7 to 12 cycles, used a sample-barcoded 5' primer plus a J-beta primer mix. TCRdb used MiXCR to reprocess the 5' RACE reads, holding one entry per CDR3 protein. The sample contains 1.5 million to 2 million distinct CDR3 sequences, roughly a third of which appear only once. The sequencing input was blood. The source is a woman aged 25 to 39 in good health.

The chain joins TRBV27 to TRBJ1-5; D unresolved. Germline lookup yields CDR1 MNHEY and CDR2 SMNVEV (reference sequence). The CDR3 is 16 amino acids. The V end was cut by 5 bases, the J end by 0 bases, with 14 bases between. The CDR3 loop reads CASSPKPQISNQPQHF. CDR3 DNA sequence: TGTGCCAGCAGTCCCAAACCCCAAATTAGCAATCAGCCCCAGCATTTT.

V usage is TRBV2 and J usage is TRBJ1-6; D is perhaps TRBD1 (5 bases). Germline loops: CDR1 SNHLY, CDR2 FYNNEI. V lost 4 bases to trimming and J lost 7 bases, with 11 bases between them. The CDR3 covers 14 residues. CDR3 in DNA: TGTGCCAGCAGTGGTGAGGGGTGGAATTCACCCCTCCACTTT. Its translation is CASSGEGWNSPLHF.

The rearrangement joins TRBV21-1 to TRBJ2-7; the table's D call, TRBD1, was not checked against the DNA. TRBV21-1 is an annotated pseudogene. The CDR3 length is 13 residues. Here the CDR3 reads CASTEDTHYEQYF. CDR3 DNA sequence: TGTGCCAGCACCGAGGACACCCACTACGAGCAGTACTTC.

The chain recombines TRBV20-1 with TRBJ1-2, with D perhaps matching TRBD1 (6 bases). Trimming stripped 7 bases from V and 6 bases from J, with 12 bases between. CDR1 and CDR2 from the germline V gene are DFQATT and SNEGSKA (reference sequence). The CDR3 contains 11 residues. The CDR3 region is CSVWGHDGYTF. CDR3 bases: TGCAGTGTTTGGGGGCATGATGGCTACACCTTC.

This clonotype was recorded a few times. The genes are TRBV27 and TRBJ2-7; the D gene is possibly TRBD2 (6 bases). This CDR3 comprises 14 residues. Germline V gene data show CDR1 as MNHEY and CDR2 as SMNVEV (reference sequence). Trimming removed 3 bases at V and 6 bases at J, with 15 bases between. The CDR3 DNA is TGTGCCAGCAGTTTGGAGGGAACGGCTTCCGAGCAGTACTTC. This codes for CASSLEGTASEQYF.

The gene calls are TRBV28 and TRBJ2-1; D might be TRBD2 (6 bases). Trimming cost V 5 bases and J 4 bases, with 18 bases left between them. The V gene's germline CDR1 is MDHEN and CDR2 SYDVKM. CDR3 length: 16 residues. In DNA form, the CDR3 reads TGTGCCAGCAGTCCGTCTGGGGAGGCTCGATACAATGAGCAGTTCTTC. It codes for CASSPSGEARYNEQFF.

This clonotype was seen just once. Compared with germline, one end of the junction differs, possibly owing to a read error. V is TRBV6-1 and J is TRBJ2-5; 9 nucleotides match TRBD2. The CDR3 is 16 amino acids. Germline-derived CDR1 and CDR2 are MNHNS and SASEGT. The CDR3 region is CAGSELAGVSAGERYF. CDR3 coding DNA: TGTGCCGGCAGTGAACTAGCGGGTGTTAGCGCAGGCGAGCGGTACTTC.

This clonotype was counted at least ten times. The gene calls are TRBV5-6 and TRBJ2-7; perhaps TRBD1 as D (6 bases). V lost 4 bases, J lost 5 bases, and 16 bases lay in between. The CDR3 consists of 14 residues. Germline values: CDR1 SGHDT, CDR2 YYEEEE. CDR3 coding DNA: TGTGCCAGCAGCACGATCTACAGGGTCCACGAGCAGTACTTC. Translating it yields CASSTIYRVHEQYF.

This clonotype has more than one count but fewer than ten. One end of the junction varies from germline; a read error may be responsible. The J gene is TRBJ2-3, the V gene TRBV20-1, with TRBD2 matching over 9 bases. The CDR3 loop spans 14 amino acids. Per germline, CDR1 DFQATT and CDR2 SNEGSKA (reference sequence). CDR3 loop: CSTRGGRATDTQYF. CDR3 DNA: TGCAGTACTAGGGGCGGGAGGGCAACAGATACGCAGTATTTT.

The sample holds a few counts of this clonotype. The chain is built from TRBV5-1 and TRBJ2-2, with D uncertain. Trimming stripped 7 bases from V and 2 bases from J, with 12 bases between. Germline V gives CDR1 SGHRS, CDR2 YFSETQ. CDR3 length: 14 amino acids. The chain's CDR3 is CASQRSDNTGELFF. DNA of the CDR3: TGCGCCAGCCAGCGATCGGACAACACCGGGGAGCTGTTTTTT. Supplemented by reference TRBV5-1 and TRBJ2-2, the full variable domain reads KAGVTQTPRYLIKTRGQQVTLSCSPISGHRSVSWYQQTPGQGLQFLFEYFSETQRNKGNFPGRFSGRQFSNSRSEMNVSTLELGDSALYLCASQRSDNTGELFFGEGSRLTVL.

This clonotype was seen only once. This rearrangement joins TRBV5-8 to TRBJ1-4; D gene ambiguous. V was cut by 2 bases and J by 12 bases, with 8 bases left in between. This CDR3 has 11 amino acids. Germline V gene sequence: CDR1 SGHTS, CDR2 YDEGEE. The CDR3 region has the DNA TGTGCCAGCAGCTTACGGTTTGAACTGTTTTTT. It yields the protein CASSLRFELFF.

The V and J genes are TRBV20-1 and TRBJ1-1; perhaps TRBD1 as D (5 bases). V lost 5 bases, J lost 0 bases, and 13 bases lay in between. This CDR3 has 14 amino acids. Germline values: CDR1 DFQATT, CDR2 SNEGSKA (reference sequence). For the CDR3, the DNA is TGCAGTGCTCTCTCCGGGACGGTGAACACTGAAGCTTTCTTT. Amino acids: CSALSGTVNTEAFF.

Details on this clonotype: At one boundary the junction diverges from the germline segment, which might be a read error. The chain joins TRBV27 to TRBJ2-7, with 8 nucleotides matching TRBD1. Germline CDR1 and CDR2: MNHEY and SMNVEV (reference sequence). This CDR3 is 15 amino acids long. The chain's CDR3 is CASSLSGQGSHEQYF. CDR3 DNA: TGTGCCAGCAGTTTGTCCGGACAGGGCTCCCACGAGCAGTACTTC.

This clonotype appeared many times. DNA for the CDR3: TGCGCCAGCAGCTCAGGGGCGGGAAGGGAGACCCAGTACTTC. It translates to CASSSGAGRETQYF. The gene calls are TRBV5-1 and TRBJ2-5, with D tentatively TRBD1 or TRBD2 (6 bases each). Germline loops: CDR1 SGHRS, CDR2 YFSETQ. The V gene lost 3 bases and the J gene lost 5 bases, with 14 bases spanning the gap. This CDR3 has 14 residues.

The gene calls are TRBV11-1 and TRBJ2-1; TRBD2 might be the D (6 bases). In germline, CDR1 is SGHAT, CDR2 FQDESV (reference sequence). Trimming shortened V by 5 bases and J by 0 bases, and 11 bases separated the two germline ends. The CDR3 covers 15 residues. This CDR3 reads CASSTGLSSYNEQFF. The CDR3 DNA reads TGTGCCAGCAGCACGGGACTCAGCTCCTACAATGAGCAGTTCTTC.

This clonotype was seen a handful of times. This chain's CDR3 is CAWTHPGESLGYTF. In nucleotides, the CDR3 is TGTGCCTGGACCCATCCGGGGGAGTCGCTCGGCTACACCTTC. The V gene is TRBV30, the J gene TRBJ1-2, with D tentatively TRBD1 (5 bases). The CDR3 spans 14 residues. Per the germline V gene, CDR1 is GTSNPN and CDR2 is SVGIG (reference sequence). The V and J ends lost 4 bases and 8 bases respectively, with 20 bases between them.

This clonotype was recorded a few times. V is TRBV20-1 and J is TRBJ2-1; D call uncertain. Germline assignment: CDR1 DFQATT and CDR2 SNEGSKA (reference sequence). V shed 5 bases and J shed 0 bases, with 11 bases lying between them. This CDR3 comprises 14 residues. The CDR3 spells CSAPGPPSYNEQFF. CDR3 nucleotide sequence: TGCAGTGCTCCTGGACCTCCCTCCTACAATGAGCAGTTCTTC.

The rearrangement uses TRBV5-1 and TRBJ2-7, with TRBD2 as a possible D gene (6 bases). Germline CDR1 is SGHRS and CDR2 is YFSETQ. The CDR3 consists of 14 residues. V shed 0 bases and J shed 7 bases, with 14 bases lying between them. The CDR3 DNA follows: TGCGCCAGCAGCTTGGTCGGAGGGTCAGGTGAGCAGTACTTC. Translation gives CASSLVGGSGEQYF.

This clonotype appeared many times. The rearrangement links TRBV12-3 or TRBV12-4 to TRBJ2-1; D gene uncertain. Trimming left V 2 bases short and J 8 bases short, with 10 bases between. The CDR3 is made up of 13 amino acids. DNA for the CDR3: TGTGCCAGCAGTTTATACGAGTCCGATGAGCAGTTCTTC. This codes for CASSLYESDEQFF.

This clonotype was picked up a small number of times. The chain couples TRBV20-1 to TRBJ2-1; possibly TRBD1 or TRBD2 for D (6 bases each). The CDR3 is 14 amino acids. The germline V gene has CDR1 DFQATT and CDR2 SNEGSKA (reference sequence). V gave up 1 base and J gave up 8 bases, with 15 bases separating them. CDR3 loop: CSARALVGGDEQFF. The CDR3 region has the DNA TGCAGTGCTAGAGCCCTAGTGGGGGGCGATGAGCAGTTCTTC.

The CDR3 sequence is CASSSVSSQETQYF. As DNA, the CDR3 is TGTGCCAGCAGTTCCGTATCTAGTCAAGAGACCCAGTACTTC. This chain connects TRBV27 to TRBJ2-5; no clear D. Deletions cut 4 bases from V and 2 bases from J, with 11 bases between. The germline CDR1 and CDR2 sequences are MNHEY and SMNVEV (reference sequence). There are 14 residues in the CDR3.

This clonotype was seen just once. V and J are TRBV7-2 and TRBJ2-1, with 10 nucleotides matching TRBD2. The trim removed 0 bases at V and 9 bases at J, leaving 8 bases unmatched. Germline-derived CDR1 and CDR2 are SGHTA and FQGNSA. The CDR3 has 16 residues. The CDR3 spells CASSLALTSGHSEQFF. Written as DNA, the CDR3 is TGTGCCAGCAGCTTAGCCTTGACTAGCGGGCACAGTGAGCAGTTCTTC.

The chain couples TRBV3-1 to TRBJ2-5; maybe TRBD2 (6 bases). This CDR3 has 12 amino acids. Germline CDR1 reads LGHDT; CDR2 reads YNNKEL (reference sequence). Trimming took off 3 bases at V and 9 bases at J, with 11 bases between the two ends. CDR3 DNA: TGTGCCAGCAGCCAGGTTCAGCGGGCCCAGTACTTC. It yields the protein CASSQVQRAQYF.

The rearrangement uses TRBV20-1 and TRBJ2-5; 13 positions agree with TRBD2. V lost 8 bases, J lost 11 bases, and 20 bases stayed unmatched. Germline lookup yields CDR1 DFQATT and CDR2 SNEGSKA (reference sequence). The CDR3 consists of 16 residues. The CDR3 sequence is CSFGLAGAFPTNEQYF. The CDR3 region has the DNA TGCAGTTTCGGACTAGCGGGAGCATTTCCGACCAATGAGCAGTACTTC.

This clonotype showed up just a few times. The chain uses TRBV20-1 and TRBJ2-3; 9 nucleotides align to TRBD2. The germline V gene encodes CDR1 DFQATT and CDR2 SNEGSKA (reference sequence). With 2 bases clipped from V and 3 bases from J, the junction kept 12 bases outside the gene matches. The CDR3 sequence is 17 residues long. CDR3 in DNA: TGCAGTGCTAGACAATCCACGTTAGCGGGAGAAACAGATACGCAGTATTTT. This sequence encodes CSARQSTLAGETDTQYF.

This clonotype was counted many times. This chain uses TRBV11-2 with TRBJ2-1; no clear D. The CDR3 covers 14 residues. V was clipped by 1 base and J by 1 base, with 5 bases between them. Germline V lookup: CDR1 SGHAT, CDR2 FQNNGV. DNA of the CDR3: TGTGCCAGCAGCTTAGTTATATCCTACAATGAGCAGTTCTTC. Translated: CASSLVISYNEQFF. The full variable domain, with the rest looked up from reference TRBV11-2 and TRBJ2-1, is EAGVAQSPRYKIIEKRQSVAFWCNPISGHATLYWYQQILGQGPKLLIQFQNNGVVDDSQLPKDRFSAERLKGVDSTLKIQPAKLEDSAVYLCASSLVISYNEQFFGPGTRLTVL.